This passage covers 10 T cell receptor beta chains from one sample sequenced in a study of human T cells and chemical hapten exposure. Documented time point: patch test 2, 6 weeks after DPC sensitization. Specified treatment: therapeutic diphenylcyclopropenone sensitization with weekly scalp DPC. TCRdb re-analysed the RACE reads in MiXCR, keeping a single row per CDR3 protein. Among 84,000 or so distinct CDR3 sequences listed, approximately 10% were seen once. The specimen comprised whole blood, sampled in connection with sensitization to the hapten diphenylcyclopropenone (DPC). All receptors derive from a woman aged 25 to 39 with alopecia areata. Some clones in this sample may be carry-over from other donors' samples.

There are many counts of this clonotype. This chain uses TRBV5-1 with TRBJ2-5; D is unclear. In germline, CDR1 is SGHRS, CDR2 YFSETQ. Trimming cost V 0 bases and J 5 bases, with 8 bases left between them. The CDR3 runs 13 residues. The CDR3 bases are TGCGCCAGCAGCTTGGAGTCTAGTGAGACCCAGTACTTC. Protein product: CASSLESSETQYF.

This clonotype was picked up many times. V and J are TRBV7-8 and TRBJ2-3, with unresolved D. The V end lost 1 base, the J end lost 6 bases, and 2 bases lay between the germline ends. This CDR3 is built from 11 residues. The germline V gene encodes CDR1 SGHVS and CDR2 FQNEAQ. In DNA, the CDR3 is TGTGCCAGCAGCTTAGTCGATACGCAGTATTTT. Protein product: CASSLVDTQYF.

At least ten counts were recorded for this clonotype. CDR3 region: CASRTGSGYTF. CDR3 in DNA: TGTGCCAGCCGAACAGGGTCCGGCTACACCTTC. The chain combines TRBV6-2 or TRBV6-3 with TRBJ1-2; the D gene is possibly TRBD1 (6 bases). CDR3 length: 11 amino acids. The germline V and J ends were trimmed by 8 bases and 8 bases, with 12 bases remaining between them. In germline, CDR1 is MNHEY, CDR2 SVGEGT.

This clonotype was observed many times. V gene TRBV29-1 combines with J gene TRBJ2-2, with 10 bases fitting TRBD1. Looked up from germline, CDR1 is SQVTM and CDR2 is ANQGSEA. V dropped 4 bases and J dropped 4; count of bases not matched to a gene: 9. The CDR3 sequence is 16 residues long. CDR3 sequence reads: CSVGGLGQGITGELFF. CDR3 nucleotide sequence: TGCAGCGTTGGGGGCTTGGGACAGGGGATCACCGGGGAGCTGTTTTTT.

As concerns this clonotype: A much larger clone differs from this one at a single base, so this may be a read error. The chain employs TRBV4-3 and TRBJ1-5; no reliable D call. From germline, CDR1 is LGHNA and CDR2 YSLEER. With 0 bases removed from V and 2 bases from J, the gap between germline ends came to 8 bases. The CDR3 length is 15 residues. The CDR3 region is CASSQDLRGNQPQHF. In DNA, the CDR3 is TGCGCCAGCAGCCAAGATTTGAGGGGCAATCAGCCCCAGCATTTT.

The genes are TRBV29-1 and TRBJ1-1; no definite D call. CDR3 size: 12 residues. V was trimmed by 3 bases and J by 1 base, leaving 6 bases between them. Looked up from germline, CDR1 is SQVTM and CDR2 is ANQGSEA. CDR3 region: CSVDLGNTEAFF. CDR3 nucleotide sequence: TGCAGCGTTGATTTGGGGAACACTGAAGCTTTCTTT.

In this sample, this clonotype turned up a few times. The J gene is TRBJ1-3, the V gene TRBV12-3 or TRBV12-4; no definite D call. CDR3 length equals 14 residues. Trimming removed 5 bases from V and 2 bases from J, with 10 bases in between. CDR3 bases: TGTGCCAGCAGTCCTCAGTGGCCTGGAAACACCATATATTTT. It translates to CASSPQWPGNTIYF.

This clonotype was detected a few times. The CDR3 coding sequence is TGTGCCAGCAGGAAGACTAGCGGGGAATTTCAAGAGACCCAGTACTTC. Amino acid sequence: CASRKTSGEFQETQYF. The rearrangement uses TRBV6-4 and TRBJ2-5; 11 bases line up with TRBD2. After removal of 6 bases from V and 2 bases from J, the junction contained 8 bases not matched to a gene. Looked up from germline, CDR1 is MRHNA and CDR2 is SNTAGT. The CDR3 loop spans 16 amino acids.

The chain has TRBV5-1 and TRBJ2-7; no clear D gene. The germline V gene has CDR1 SGHRS and CDR2 YFSETQ. The V end was cut by 5 bases, the J end by 4 bases, with 7 bases between. The length of the CDR3 is 11 residues. The CDR3, as DNA: TGCGCCAGCAGGAGTCAGTACGAGCAGTACTTC. This translates into CASRSQYEQYF.

This clonotype was found many times. The CDR3 coding sequence is TGTGCCAGCAGGCTCGGGAATCAGCCCCAGCATTTT. Translated, it gives CASRLGNQPQHF. The genes are TRBV12-3 or TRBV12-4 and TRBJ1-5, with unresolved D. Trimming removed 6 bases from V and 4 bases from J, with 7 bases in between. The CDR3 extends over 12 amino acids.